Reported below is one TCR beta chain. The V segment lost 4 bases and the J segment 4 bases; nucleotides outside the gene matches: 9. CDR3 size: 16 residues. CDR1 MNHEY and CDR2 SVGAGI come from the germline V gene. PCR was performed using 60 Vbeta and 13 Jbeta primers. Some clones are missing from TCRdb's copy, which holds only in-frame ones; the method was immunoSEQ multiplex PCR. This sample has 90,000 to 100,000 clones; less than 70% occur once, and the top ten carry approximately 2.7%. This entry belongs to a study of cytomegalovirus exposure and HLA in healthy donors. Material for sequencing was PBMCs. The chain recombines TRBV6-5 with TRBJ1-5, with TRBD1 matching 8 bases. This clonotype was sampled from a man in his fifties or sixties in good health and CMV-seronegative. The CDR3 DNA reads TGTGCCAGCAGTTCGGGGACAGGATTAGCAAATCAGCCCCAGCATTTT. Amino acid sequence: CASSSGTGLANQPQHF.